This TCR beta chain was captured by sequencing in a study of beta chain features in type 1 diabetes. Study results and caveats: The study left unresolved whether HLA type influences TCRB rearrangement. Insertions at VDJ junctions were less frequent in type 1 diabetes patients. These patients also deleted more nucleotides at the same junctions.

The sequenced template was cDNA made from the entire isolated RNA. TCRdb's copy holds only in-frame clones and misses some; the assay was immunoSEQ multiplex PCR. The sample lists about 230,000 clones, 9.6% occurring once. This clone appeared a few times. Its cognate antigen is unknown. The length of the CDR3 is 18 residues. Germline V gene data show CDR1 as LNHNV and CDR2 as YYDKDF (reference sequence). The ends were cut back, 0 bases at V and 2 bases at J, with 19 bases in the middle. Central memory, naive, regulatory and stem cell-like memory CD4+ cells were sorted by CD45RO/CCR7/CD25/CD127/CD95/CD27.

This sequence was found in a woman younger than 30 in good health. The specimen was naive CD4+ T cells from blood. This chain uses TRBV15 with TRBJ1-2, with a tentative D call TRBD1 (6 bases). CDR3: CATSRDPSGGGTNYGYTF. CDR3 DNA sequence: TGTGCCACCAGCAGAGATCCTTCTGGGGGGGGCACGAACTATGGCTACACCTTC.